This note documents a single T cell receptor beta chain sequence. Its specificity is not known. The data are from a study of cytomegalovirus exposure and HLA in healthy donors. Study-level findings and limits: TCR beta sequences numbering under 20,000 were associated with HLA alleles at 0.05 false discovery rate in a later analysis. Reportedly, cytomegalovirus status was diagnosed with high sensitivity and specificity. Data from an earlier analysis indicated that most TCR beta V segments were productive either about 90% or about 30% of the time.

Germline V gives CDR1 MDHEN, CDR2 SYDVKM. The CDR3 has 15 residues. V dropped 5 bases and J dropped 5; count of bases not matched to a gene: 6. All the people who gave samples were healthy bone marrow donors. The PCR was carried out with 60 Vbeta primers and 13 Jbeta primers. Some clones are missing from TCRdb's copy, which holds only in-frame ones; the method was immunoSEQ multiplex PCR. The table includes about 160,000 clones, roughly 80% detected once. V and J are TRBV28 and TRBJ1-6, with 7 bases fitting TRBD1. The TCR sequence derives from a man aged 25 to 40 in good health and CMV-seropositive. Sequences were obtained from PBMCs. The CDR3 here is CASSRADRDNSPLHF. The CDR3 nucleotides read TGTGCCAGCAGTCGGGCCGACAGGGATAATTCACCCCTCCACTTT.